This T cell receptor beta chain was identified during a study of T cell repertoires in ileal Crohn's disease. Study information: Around 37% were active smokers at surgery; median disease duration was roughly 7.9 years. Surgery for a complication: stricturing in 61%, penetrating in approximately 40%. Thiopurines (around 10) or anti-TNF agents (approximately 19) were given postoperatively to about half. Findings of the study overall: Every patient over 26.8% clonality showed endoscopic recurrence.

Data came from immunoSEQ multiplex PCR; TCRdb stores just in-frame clones and leaves some out. The sample has more than 15,000 clones, about 60% seen once. This clone was observed a few times. Its specificity is not known. This specimen includes other DNA sequences encoding the same CDR3. Sequencing used ileal tissue. The source is an adult with Crohn's disease.

CDR3 in amino acids: CASSPGGQETQYF. As DNA, the CDR3 is TGTGCCAGCTCACCGGGAGGGCAAGAGACCCAGTACTTC. The gene calls are TRBV18 and TRBJ2-5; TRBD2 matches at 7 bases. CDR3 length equals 13 residues. J lost 2 bases, V lost 3 bases, and 0 bases had no gene match. Germline CDR1 and CDR2: KGHSH and LQKENI.